The 27 T cell receptor beta chains presented below share a single source sample, sequenced in a study of blood T cell repertoires in COVID-19. Data came from immunoSEQ multiplex PCR; TCRdb stores just in-frame clones and leaves some out. The table records approximately 230,000 clones, about 80% of them present only once. The sample taken for sequencing was peripheral blood. Source of these receptors: a man older than 75 with acute or convalescent COVID-19.

The CDR3, as DNA: TGCGCCAGCAGCCAAGAACTAGCGGGGGGGCCCCTCGTCACCGGGGAGCTGTTTTTT. This gives the protein CASSQELAGGPLVTGELFF. This chain links TRBV4-1 with TRBJ2-2; 13 positions agree with TRBD2. The V gene's germline CDR1 is MGHRA and CDR2 YSYEKL. There are 19 residues in the CDR3. Trimming removed 0 bases from V and 4 bases from J; junction bases left unmatched: 8.

The chain links TRBV5-6 to TRBJ1-6, with 10 positions matching TRBD1. V was clipped by 3 bases and J by 7 bases; unmatched bases: 13. The CDR3 sequence is 18 residues long. Germline-derived CDR1 and CDR2 are SGHDT and YYEEEE. CDR3 bases: TGTGCCAGCAGCTACGGGCCGGGACAGGGGATTGGAAATTCACCCCTCCACTTT. It codes for CASSYGPGQGIGNSPLHF.

This sequence joins TRBV5-1 and TRBJ1-4, with D hard to call. This CDR3 has 15 amino acids. The germline V gene encodes CDR1 SGHRS and CDR2 YFSETQ. V was shortened by 1 base and J by 2 bases, with 9 bases between the two germline ends. CDR3 DNA sequence: TGCGCCAGCAGCTTGAGAGGAACCACTAATGAAAAACTGTTTTTT. Protein product: CASSLRGTTNEKLFF.

This clone was recorded only once. V is TRBV7-9 and J is TRBJ1-3; perhaps TRBD1 as D (5 bases). Trimming left V 5 bases short and J 1 base short, with 12 bases between. Germline V gene lookup returns CDR1 SEHNR and CDR2 FQNEAQ (reference sequence). This CDR3 has 15 residues. Here the CDR3 DNA reads TGTGCCAGCAGCCAGAGTGGGGGGTCTGGAAACACCATATATTTT. It translates to CASSQSGGSGNTIYF.

In this sample, this clone turned up a few times. The chain couples TRBV3-1 (or the pseudogene TRBV3-2) to TRBJ2-5, with TRBD1 identical over 8 bases. CDR1 is LGHDT, CDR2 YNNKEL, per germline (reference sequence). The CDR3 length is 15 residues. V was clipped by 2 bases and J by 5 bases; unmatched bases: 7. CDR3 nucleotides: TGTGCCAGCAGCCAAACGACAGGGGCCTGGGAGACCCAGTACTTC. Translated: CASSQTTGAWETQYF.

J is TRBJ1-2 and V is TRBV24-1, with 9 bases that match TRBD1. The ends lost 5 bases at V and 6 bases at J; junction bases unmatched: 3. The CDR3 has 13 amino acids. Germline assignment: CDR1 KGHDR and CDR2 SFDVKD. DNA for the CDR3: TGTGCCACCAGTGGCTGGACAGGGGATGGCTACACCTTC. Protein product: CATSGWTGDGYTF.

The chain employs TRBV5-1 and TRBJ1-6, with 7 bases fitting TRBD1. From germline, CDR1 is SGHRS and CDR2 YFSETQ. This CDR3 has 14 residues. The trim removed 4 bases at V and 13 bases at J, leaving 11 bases unmatched. CDR3 DNA sequence: TGCGCCAGCAGCACCGGACAGGTTGAGTCGCCCCTCCACTTT. Protein sequence: CASSTGQVESPLHF.

This clone has only one observation. The rearrangement uses TRBV21-1 and TRBJ2-2; the table calls TRBD1, which could not be checked here. TRBV21-1 is designated a pseudogene. CDR3 length: 17 residues. This CDR3 reads CASSKRTDGANTGELFF. DNA of the CDR3: TGTGCCAGCAGCAAAAGGACAGACGGCGCGAACACCGGGGAGCTGTTTTTT.

CDR3 residues: CAWSRGFGTGHQPQHF. CDR3 sequence (DNA): TGTGCCTGGAGTCGAGGATTCGGGACAGGGCATCAGCCCCAGCATTTT. The rearrangement joins TRBV30 to TRBJ1-5, with 9 bases matching TRBD1. This CDR3 is 16 amino acids long. V lost 2 bases and J lost 5; bases outside the gene matches: 10. CDR1 and CDR2 from the germline V gene are GTSNPN and SVGIG (reference sequence).

The chain employs TRBV11-2 and TRBJ1-6; possible D gene TRBD1, 6 bases. The length of the CDR3 is 13 residues. Germline CDR1 SGHAT, CDR2 FQNNGV. Trimming took off 1 base at V and 10 bases at J, with 8 bases between the two ends. CDR3: CASSLGQGSPLHF. The DNA for the CDR3 is TGTGCCAGCAGCTTAGGGCAGGGGTCACCCCTCCACTTT.

The V gene is TRBV20-1, the J gene TRBJ2-3; no firm D call. CDR1 and CDR2 from the germline V gene are DFQATT and SNEGSKA (reference sequence). Trimming left V 3 bases short and J 10 bases short, with 8 bases between. There are 10 residues in the CDR3. The CDR3 reads CSASPEAQYF. The CDR3 DNA reads TGCAGTGCTAGCCCAGAGGCGCAGTATTTT.

The genes are TRBV7-9 and TRBJ2-2; D possibly corresponds to TRBD1 (6 bases). Looked up from germline, CDR1 is SEHNR and CDR2 is FQNEAQ (reference sequence). This CDR3 is built from 15 residues. Trimming removed 2 bases at V and 4 bases at J, with 11 bases between. As DNA, the CDR3 is TGTGCCAGCAGCTTAATTGGCAGGGGCACCGGGGAGCTGTTTTTT. This encodes CASSLIGRGTGELFF.

The chain has TRBV7-9 and TRBJ1-5; TRBD1 is a possible D gene (6 bases). The CDR3 sequence is 13 residues long. Germline V CDR1 and CDR2: SEHNR, FQNEAQ (reference sequence). Trimming left V 5 bases short and J 3 bases short, with 8 bases between. CDR3 bases: TGTGCCAGCAGCGGACAGATCAATCAGCCCCAGCATTTT. This encodes CASSGQINQPQHF.

In its sample, this clone was seen once. This chain connects TRBV7-9 to TRBJ1-4, with D possibly TRBD1 on 5 matching bases. Germline V gene sequence: CDR1 SEHNR, CDR2 FQNEAQ (reference sequence). V gave up 1 base and J gave up 10 bases, with 13 bases separating them. This CDR3 has 14 residues. The CDR3 sequence is CASSLGGGEGKLFF. The CDR3 DNA is TGTGCCAGCAGCTTAGGGGGAGGGGAAGGAAAACTGTTTTTT.

This clone was seen just once. The chain recombines TRBV3-1 (or the pseudogene TRBV3-2) with TRBJ2-7; the D gene is possibly TRBD2 (6 bases). V dropped 5 bases and J dropped 3 bases, with 11 bases sitting between them. The CDR3 extends over 13 amino acids. In germline, CDR1 is LGHDT, CDR2 YNNKEL (reference sequence). Written as DNA, the CDR3 is TGTGCCAGCAGCACCGGACTATACTACGAGCAGTACTTC. Translating it yields CASSTGLYYEQYF.

The chain has TRBV4-1 and TRBJ2-7; 13 nucleotides align to TRBD2. This CDR3 is built from 15 residues. Per the germline V gene, CDR1 is MGHRA and CDR2 is YSYEKL. The trim removed 4 bases at V and 4 bases at J, leaving 4 bases unmatched. The chain's CDR3 is CASSLGLAGAYEQYF. The CDR3 DNA sequence: TGCGCCAGCAGCCTAGGACTAGCGGGAGCTTACGAGCAGTACTTC.

The V and J genes are TRBV4-2 and TRBJ2-5, with D possibly being TRBD1 (5 bases). Germline assignment: CDR1 LGHNA and CDR2 YNFKEQ. The CDR3 consists of 14 residues. The V end lost 1 base, the J end lost 2 bases, and 8 bases lay between the germline ends. The CDR3 region has the DNA TGTGCCAGCAGCCAAGGGAGACAGCAAGAGACCCAGTACTTC. Translating it yields CASSQGRQQETQYF.

J is TRBJ1-1 and V is TRBV29-1, with D hard to call. Trimming left V 4 bases short and J 11 bases short, with 14 bases between. The CDR3 is 11 residues long. CDR1 and CDR2 (germline): SQVTM, ANQGSEA. CDR3 protein: CSVVGESLAFF. The CDR3 DNA follows: TGCAGCGTTGTAGGAGAATCACTGGCTTTCTTT.

This rearrangement joins TRBV27 to TRBJ1-4; a possible D gene is TRBD1 (6 bases). The germline V and J ends were trimmed by 3 bases and 1 base, with 12 bases remaining between them. Germline CDR1 MNHEY, CDR2 SMNVEV (reference sequence). The CDR3 consists of 16 residues. Written as DNA, the CDR3 is TGTGCCAGCAGTTTTGCCAGGGGAAGAACTAATGAAAAACTGTTTTTT. This sequence encodes CASSFARGRTNEKLFF.

The chain links TRBV6-5 to TRBJ1-2, with D possibly being TRBD1 (6 bases). Germline values: CDR1 MNHEY, CDR2 SVGAGI. The length of the CDR3 is 14 residues. The V end was cut by 5 bases, the J end by 3 bases, with 13 bases between. CDR3 region: CASSPRTADYGYTF. The CDR3 coding sequence is TGTGCCAGCAGTCCCCGGACAGCAGACTATGGCTACACCTTC.

The genes are TRBV2 and TRBJ1-4; the D gene is possibly TRBD1 (6 bases). The CDR3 contains 14 residues. Trimming stripped 7 bases from V and 2 bases from J, with 11 bases between. Germline V gene lookup returns CDR1 SNHLY and CDR2 FYNNEI. The CDR3 nucleotides are TGTGCCAGCAAGGGGAGGGGGACTAATGAAAAACTGTTTTTT. Protein: CASKGRGTNEKLFF. Using reference TRBV2 and TRBJ1-4 for the parts outside the CDR3, the full variable domain is EPEVTQTPSHQVTQMGQEVILRCVPISNHLYFYWYRQILGQKVEFLVSFYNNEISEKSEIFDDQFSVERPDGSNFTLKIRSTKLEDSAMYFCASKGRGTNEKLFFGSGTQLSVL.

The chain recombines TRBV20-1 with TRBJ1-1; 7 positions match TRBD1. The CDR3 length is 15 residues. V was pared by 3 bases and J by 6 bases, with 13 bases of the junction left unmatched. Germline CDR1 and CDR2: DFQATT and SNEGSKA (reference sequence). The CDR3 region has the DNA TGCAGTGCTAGTAGGGGGGAAAACAGGGGATCTGAAGCTTTCTTT. It specifies CSASRGENRGSEAFF.

The chain is built from TRBV6-4 and TRBJ1-6; 7 bases line up with TRBD1. Germline CDR1 and CDR2: MRHNA and SNTAGT. The junction had 10 bases not matched to a gene; V was cut back by 6 bases and J by 14 bases. The CDR3 has 13 residues. The CDR3 protein is CASSDRVGQSLHF. The CDR3 DNA reads as TGTGCCAGCAGCGACAGGGTAGGACAGTCCCTCCACTTT.

The V gene is TRBV27, the J gene TRBJ1-6; no firm D call. CDR3 length: 16 residues. Germline V gives CDR1 MNHEY, CDR2 SMNVEV (reference sequence). With 0 bases removed from V and 9 bases from J, the gap between germline ends came to 15 bases. CDR3 nucleotide sequence: TGTGCCAGCAGTTTATCAGGCACAACAGAGGGTTCACCCCTCCACTTT. Translation gives CASSLSGTTEGSPLHF.

V and J are TRBV5-6 and TRBJ1-2; 7 positions agree with TRBD1. Trimming cost V 4 bases and J 4 bases; bases outside gene matches: 4. The CDR3 covers 13 residues. The germline V gene has CDR1 SGHDT and CDR2 YYEEEE. CDR3 sequence (DNA): TGTGCCAGCAGCGTAGACAGGGTCTATGGCTACACCTTC. It is translated as CASSVDRVYGYTF.

V and J are TRBV2 and TRBJ1-3; D is possibly TRBD1 (5 bases). Germline V CDR1 and CDR2: SNHLY, FYNNEI. Deletions cut 2 bases from V and 13 bases from J, with 24 bases between. The length of the CDR3 is 16 residues. The CDR3 coding sequence is TGTGCCAGCAGTGAAAGACAGCCCCTGAGCGTCCCTCAGATATATTTT. Translating gives CASSERQPLSVPQIYF.

The gene calls are TRBV3-1 (or the pseudogene TRBV3-2) and TRBJ2-7; D remains unclear. V was shortened by 3 bases and J by 0 bases, with 9 bases between the two germline ends. The CDR3 has 14 residues. The V gene's germline CDR1 is LGHDT and CDR2 YNNKEL (reference sequence). The CDR3 is CASSQQYASYEQYF. DNA of the CDR3: TGTGCCAGCAGCCAGCAGTATGCCTCCTACGAGCAGTACTTC.